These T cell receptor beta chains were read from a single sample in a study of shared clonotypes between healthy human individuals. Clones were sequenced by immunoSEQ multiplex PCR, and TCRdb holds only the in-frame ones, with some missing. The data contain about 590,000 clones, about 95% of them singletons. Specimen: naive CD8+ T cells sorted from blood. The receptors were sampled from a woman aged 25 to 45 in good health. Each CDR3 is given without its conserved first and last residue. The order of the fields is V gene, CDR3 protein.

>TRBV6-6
ASNDRDYGYT
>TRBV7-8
ASSLAVRIYSNQPQH
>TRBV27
ASSFTAGAYEQY
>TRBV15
ATSRGDLGGGPS
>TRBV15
ATSRQREQPQH
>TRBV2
ASSGGSYEQY
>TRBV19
ASSTWQGDREKLF
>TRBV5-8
ASSLYGTSAETQY
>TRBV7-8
ASSQTGQGNNEQF
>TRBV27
ASSIETGGVNTGELF
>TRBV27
ASSSRTSGRGEQY
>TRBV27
ASSLGPAYEQY
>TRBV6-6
ASRPSDRDTEAF
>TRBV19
ASSSDWAPYNEQF
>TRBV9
ASSPGTSGNTGELF
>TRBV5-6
ASSLTSENTDTQY
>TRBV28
ASSLYGQEELSSYEQY
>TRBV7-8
ASSSSPRGNQPQH
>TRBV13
ASSLGAGPGNTIY
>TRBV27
ASSPSWGRDYGYT
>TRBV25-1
ASSERFGGNSPLH
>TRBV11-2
ASSPGGDPIRETQY
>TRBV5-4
ASSLARSSTNEQF
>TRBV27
ASSLGPAYEQY
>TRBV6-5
ASSLAGPNEKLF
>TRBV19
ASSMGQNTGELF
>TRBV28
ASRTIGGEGYGYT
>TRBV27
ASSVYGQGEGDQETQY
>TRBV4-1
ASSLRGGDYYGYT
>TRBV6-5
ASSIGQGLNTEAF
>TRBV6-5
ASSYSTEDYEQY
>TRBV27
ASRPLAGGSGEQY
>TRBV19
ASSMWPGESTGELF
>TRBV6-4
ARTSGRISYEQY
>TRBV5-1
ASSWDLTGNNEQF
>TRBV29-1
SVGTDSGANVLT
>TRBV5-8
ASSLGRTGTNIQY
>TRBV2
ASSEHQEQY
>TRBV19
ASSIGSSGYNEQF
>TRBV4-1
ASSQVAGPYEQY
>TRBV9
ASSVGLAGPSYEQY
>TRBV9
ASSPRLGSYNEQF